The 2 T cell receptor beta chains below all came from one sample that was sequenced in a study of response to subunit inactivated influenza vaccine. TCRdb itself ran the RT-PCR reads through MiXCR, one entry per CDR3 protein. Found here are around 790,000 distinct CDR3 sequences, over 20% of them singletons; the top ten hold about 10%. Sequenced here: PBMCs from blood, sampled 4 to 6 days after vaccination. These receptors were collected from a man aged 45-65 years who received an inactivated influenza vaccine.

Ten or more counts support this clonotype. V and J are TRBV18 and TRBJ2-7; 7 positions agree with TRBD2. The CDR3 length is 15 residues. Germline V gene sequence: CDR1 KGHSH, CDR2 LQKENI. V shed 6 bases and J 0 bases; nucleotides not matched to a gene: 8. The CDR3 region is CASSGGELSSYEQYF. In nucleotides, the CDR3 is TGTGCCAGCTCGGGAGGGGAGTTGAGCTCCTACGAGCAGTACTTC.

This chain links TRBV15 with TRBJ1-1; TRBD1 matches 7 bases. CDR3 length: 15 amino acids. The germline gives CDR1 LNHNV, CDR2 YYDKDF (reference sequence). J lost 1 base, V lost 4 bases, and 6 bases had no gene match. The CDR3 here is CATSTRQGTNTEAFF. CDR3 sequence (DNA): TGTGCCACCAGCACCCGACAGGGTACGAACACTGAAGCTTTCTTT. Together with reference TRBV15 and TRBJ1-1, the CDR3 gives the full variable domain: DAMVIQNPRYQVTQFGKPVTLSCSQTLNHNVMYWYQQKSSQAPKLLFHYYDKDFNNEADTPDNFQSRRPNTSFCFLDIRSPGLGDTAMYLCATSTRQGTNTEAFFGQGTRLTVV.